The next 10 T cell receptor beta chains were all read from a single sample in a study of blood T cell repertoires in COVID-19. The data were produced by immunoSEQ multiplex PCR, yet TCRdb's version contains in-frame clones alone and is incomplete. Of around 150,000 clones listed, around four fifths are singletons. The specimen was peripheral blood. The receptors shown here come from an older man with acute or convalescent COVID-19.

The chain uses TRBV29-1 and TRBJ2-2; D ambiguous. CDR3 length equals 13 residues. Trimming took 4 bases from V and 6 from J, leaving 12 bases between them. Germline V gene data show CDR1 as SQVTM and CDR2 as ANQGSEA. DNA for the CDR3: TGCAGCGTTGGAAAGCGTTTCCCCGGGGAGCTGTTTTTT. This encodes CSVGKRFPGELFF.

The chain carries TRBV7-2 and TRBJ1-5; 7 positions match TRBD1. The CDR3 is made up of 13 amino acids. Germline loops: CDR1 SGHTA, CDR2 FQGNSA. V shed 8 bases and J 6 bases; nucleotides not matched to a gene: 7. CDR3 nucleotide sequence: TGTGCCAGCGCCGACAGGGTGGGTCAGCCCCAGCATTTT. Protein sequence: CASADRVGQPQHF.

Concerning this clone itself: A junction end diverges from the germline sequence, so it may reflect a read error. This chain joins TRBV10-3 and TRBJ2-1, with TRBD2 matching 9 bases. This CDR3 is 14 amino acids long. Germline V lookup: CDR1 ENHRY, CDR2 SYGVKD. The CDR3: CAISDIGTSNPLLF. The CDR3 bases are TGTGCCATCAGTGATATAGGGACTAGCAATCCATTGCTCTTC.

This sequence joins TRBV5-1 and TRBJ1-4; TRBD1 aligns across 9 bases. The CDR3 sequence is 18 residues long. V trimming: 4 bases; J trimming: 0 bases; junction bases outside the gene matches: 10. Germline assignment: CDR1 SGHRS and CDR2 YFSETQ. The CDR3, as DNA: TGCGCCAGCAGCGGGAAACCGGGACAGGGTGCAACTAATGAAAAACTGTTTTTT. This codes for CASSGKPGQGATNEKLFF.

This clone has more than one count but fewer than ten. This CDR3 is CASSPRGRSMNTEAFF. As DNA, the CDR3 is TGTGCCAGCAGCCCCCGGGGTCGGTCAATGAACACTGAAGCTTTCTTT. The V and J genes are TRBV13 and TRBJ1-1; D gene unclear. Trimming cost V 5 bases and J 0 bases, with 16 bases left between them. The germline V gene encodes CDR1 PRHDT and CDR2 FYEKMQ (reference sequence). The CDR3 length is 16 residues.

The chain uses TRBV6-5 and TRBJ2-1; D perhaps matches TRBD1 (6 bases). V was cut by 2 bases and J by 6 bases, with 11 bases left in between. Germline CDR1 and CDR2: MNHEY and SVGAGI. CDR3 length: 14 residues. The CDR3 DNA reads TGTGCCAGCAGTTACCTGGGGGCACGCAATGAGCAGTTCTTC. It yields the protein CASSYLGARNEQFF.

The chain joins TRBV5-8 to TRBJ1-5, with TRBD1 matching over 8 bases. Trimming at V came to 0 bases and at J to 0 bases, leaving 5 bases not matched to a gene. The CDR3 has 17 residues. Per the germline V gene, CDR1 is SGHTS and CDR2 is YDEGEE. This CDR3 is CASSLDRGGHSNQPQHF. The DNA for the CDR3 is TGTGCCAGCAGCTTGGACAGGGGGGGGCATAGCAATCAGCCCCAGCATTTT.

CDR3 loop: CASSLWTGAPSERGGYTF. CDR3 coding DNA: TGTGCCAGCAGCTTATGGACAGGTGCCCCGTCCGAGAGGGGTGGCTACACCTTC. V and J are TRBV7-2 and TRBJ1-2, with TRBD1 identical over 7 bases. The ends lost 2 bases at V and 7 bases at J; junction bases unmatched: 19. Per germline, CDR1 SGHTA and CDR2 FQGNSA. The CDR3 totals 18 residues.

The V call is TRBV6-5, the J call TRBJ1-2; TRBD1 might be the D (6 bases). The V gene lost 6 bases and the J gene lost 2 bases, with 10 bases spanning the gap. The germline V gene has CDR1 MNHEY and CDR2 SVGAGI. The CDR3 extends over 13 amino acids. The CDR3 reads CASRLDRNYGYTF. Here the CDR3 DNA reads TGTGCCAGCAGGCTGGACAGAAACTATGGCTACACCTTC.

The chain links TRBV9 to TRBJ1-2; 9 bases line up with TRBD1. The V gene's germline CDR1 is SGDLS and CDR2 YYNGEE. The V segment lost 3 bases and the J segment 5 bases; nucleotides outside the gene matches: 8. CDR3 size: 15 residues. The CDR3 region has the DNA TGTGCCAGCAGCGAGTCCTTGGGGACAGGGTATGGCTACACCTTC. It translates to CASSESLGTGYGYTF.